This T cell receptor beta chain emerged from a study of T-cell reconstitution after alpha-beta-depleted transplantation in children. A library of TCRbeta sequences, prepared with unique molecular identifiers, was generated. TCRdb independently ran MiXCR on the PCR reads; one entry per CDR3 protein. Here the sample spans tens of thousands of distinct CDR3 sequences, about 7% being singletons. This clonotype was observed at least ten times. This CDR3 region has 16 residues. Germline V CDR1 and CDR2: MDHEN, SYDVKM. The V gene lost 2 bases and the J gene lost 4 bases, with 16 bases spanning the gap. The rearrangement links TRBV28 to TRBJ2-3, with D maybe TRBD2 (6 bases). Sequenced here: PBMCs from the stem cell graft donor, sampled from the stem cell graft. The clonotype comes from a human donor who donated a stem cell graft to a child with acute lymphoblastic leukemia. CDR3 residues: CASSLLSGRKADTQYF. CDR3 DNA: TGTGCCAGCAGTTTACTGTCCGGGAGAAAGGCAGATACGCAGTATTTT.